This T cell receptor beta chain appears in the sequencing data of a study of early T cells in non-severe SARS-CoV-2 infection. Across the whole study: Sequencing input comprised bulk RNA from unsorted whole blood; chain pairing was not available. The study's findings and limits: Anti-spike CD8 specificities were favored by VDJdb matching, whose results missed private and CD4 specificities.

The protocol attached unique molecular identifiers to individual cDNA molecules. Each CDR3 protein is one row after TCRdb ran MiXCR on the 5' RACE reads. Of about 30,000 distinct CDR3 sequences in the sample, roughly 5% were seen once. This CDR3 has 14 amino acids. Germline V lookup: CDR1 MNHEY, CDR2 SMNVEV (reference sequence). The V end was cut by 5 bases, the J end by 10 bases, with 15 bases between. As for this clonotype: Its target is not known.

This chain joins TRBV27 and TRBJ1-6; D may be TRBD1 (5 bases). This sequence originates from an adult who was a healthcare worker with PCR-confirmed SARS-CoV-2 infection or an uninfected control (not recorded which). The specimen was whole blood. The CDR3 nucleotides read TGTGCCAGCAGTCCCCGGGACTCCGGGTCACCCCTCCACTTT. Encoded protein: CASSPRDSGSPLHF.